Below are 15 T cell receptor beta chains sequenced from a single sample in a study of blood T cell repertoires in COVID-19. This table comes from immunoSEQ multiplex PCR, and its TCRdb copy is limited to in-frame clones, with some not included. Here the sample spans approximately 300,000 clones, approximately 92% being singletons. Sequencing input: peripheral blood. All receptors derive from a woman under 40 with COVID-19, enrolled during active disease.

The chain carries TRBV9 and TRBJ2-2, with a possible D match to TRBD1 (6 bases). V gave up 2 bases and J gave up 0 bases, with 11 bases separating them. Germline CDR1 SGDLS, CDR2 YYNGEE. This CDR3 contains 16 residues. CDR3 nucleotides: TGTGCCAGCAGCGTTCGACAGGCGTCGAACACCGGGGAGCTGTTTTTT. This translates into CASSVRQASNTGELFF.

The chain carries TRBV7-2 and TRBJ2-7, with D tentatively TRBD1 (6 bases). The germline V gene encodes CDR1 SGHTA and CDR2 FQGNSA. This CDR3 has 15 amino acids. V lost 0 bases, J lost 0 bases, and 9 bases lay in between. CDR3 DNA sequence: TGTGCCAGCAGCTTAGCCTGGGGGCCCTCCTACGAGCAGTACTTC. It yields the protein CASSLAWGPSYEQYF.

In this sample, this clone turned up once. The chain uses TRBV7-9 and TRBJ2-5, with D unresolved. The CDR3 length is 14 residues. Trimming left V 1 base short and J 3 bases short, with 9 bases between. Germline loops: CDR1 SEHNR, CDR2 FQNEAQ (reference sequence). The CDR3 coding sequence is TGTGCCAGCAGCTTAGGAAGCACCGAAGAGACCCAGTACTTC. Its translation: CASSLGSTEETQYF.

This clone was seen once. This chain joins TRBV5-6 and TRBJ1-6; 10 bases match TRBD1. With 5 bases clipped from V and 8 bases from J, the junction kept 10 bases outside the gene matches. This CDR3 contains 16 residues. Germline CDR1 reads SGHDT; CDR2 reads YYEEEE. CDR3 in DNA: TGTGCCAGCAGTTACGGGACAGGGGATAAGGATTCACCCCTCCACTTT. This translates into CASSYGTGDKDSPLHF.

The V and J genes are TRBV6-6 and TRBJ2-7, with 8 bases lining up with TRBD1. This CDR3 has 13 residues. Trimming cost V 4 bases and J 7 bases; bases outside gene matches: 6. CDR1 and CDR2 (germline): MNHNY, SVGAGI (reference sequence). The DNA for the CDR3 is TGTGCCAGCAGTTTGGACAGGGATGGGGAGCAGTACTTC. It is translated as CASSLDRDGEQYF.

V is TRBV5-8 and J is TRBJ1-1; D gene unclear. Germline CDR1 is SGHTS and CDR2 is YDEGEE. The CDR3 covers 14 residues. Trimming left V 0 bases short and J 1 base short, with 7 bases between. Here the CDR3 DNA reads TGTGCCAGCAGCTTGGGCCGGGAGAACACTGAAGCTTTCTTT. Translated: CASSLGRENTEAFF.

V is TRBV4-2 and J is TRBJ1-4, with 8 bases fitting TRBD1. This CDR3 is built from 16 residues. Germline CDR1 reads LGHNA; CDR2 reads YNFKEQ. J gave up 4 bases and V 1 base, and 5 bases lay outside the gene matches. As DNA, the CDR3 is TGTGCCAGCAGCCAAGTGGGGACAGGTGATAATGAAAAACTGTTTTTT. It is translated as CASSQVGTGDNEKLFF.

The rearrangement joins TRBV2 to TRBJ1-2, with D hard to call. This CDR3 region has 14 residues. Germline V gene lookup returns CDR1 SNHLY and CDR2 FYNNEI. Trimming shortened V by 5 bases and J by 4 bases, and 14 bases separated the two germline ends. The CDR3 sequence: CASSLRDFVYGYTF. DNA of the CDR3: TGTGCCAGCAGTCTCCGGGATTTCGTCTATGGCTACACCTTC. The complete variable domain, with remaining parts taken from reference TRBV2 and TRBJ1-2, reads EPEVTQTPSHQVTQMGQEVILRCVPISNHLYFYWYRQILGQKVEFLVSFYNNEISEKSEIFDDQFSVERPDGSNFTLKIRSTKLEDSAMYFCASSLRDFVYGYTFGSGTRLTVV.

This CDR3 reads CASSQGLAGQRNQPQHF. CDR3 DNA: TGCGCCAGCAGCCAAGGGTTAGCGGGACAGAGGAATCAGCCCCAGCATTTT. The chain links TRBV4-1 to TRBJ1-5; 7 nucleotides agree with TRBD1. The germline V gene has CDR1 MGHRA and CDR2 YSYEKL. The CDR3 has 17 amino acids. V shed 1 base and J 4 bases; nucleotides not matched to a gene: 10.

V is TRBV24-1 and J is TRBJ2-6; no firm D call. Germline CDR1 and CDR2: KGHDR and SFDVKD. V was trimmed by 3 bases and J by 4 bases, leaving 9 bases between them. This CDR3 has 15 amino acids. CDR3 nucleotides: TGTGCCACCAGTGATCCCGCGGCGGGGGCCAACGTCCTGACTTTC. It codes for CATSDPAAGANVLTF.

Note on this clone: The sample contains more than one DNA sequence encoding this CDR3. V gene TRBV30 combines with J gene TRBJ1-4, with TRBD1 as a possible D gene (5 bases). V shed 0 bases and J shed 7 bases, with 9 bases lying between them. Germline V CDR1 and CDR2: GTSNPN, SVGIG (reference sequence). The CDR3 is 13 amino acids. The CDR3, as DNA: TGTGCCTGGAGTGTTCTGGGGGGTGAAAAACTGTTTTTT. It translates to CAWSVLGGEKLFF.

The chain carries TRBV5-6 and TRBJ1-2; no definite D call. The germline V gene encodes CDR1 SGHDT and CDR2 YYEEEE. The CDR3 length is 14 residues. The V gene lost 5 bases and the J gene lost 4 bases, with 15 bases spanning the gap. DNA for the CDR3: TGTGCCAGCAGTCCGCAGACTACCCTCTATGGCTACACCTTC. Translated: CASSPQTTLYGYTF.

The V and J genes are TRBV6-5 and TRBJ2-2; D perhaps matches TRBD1 (5 bases). The CDR3 covers 14 residues. The germline CDR1 and CDR2 sequences are MNHEY and SVGAGI. V lost 7 bases, J lost 2 bases, and 11 bases lay in between. The DNA for the CDR3 is TGTGCCAGCATGGGCAGGGCTAACACCGGGGAGCTGTTTTTT. It yields the protein CASMGRANTGELFF.

CDR3 residues: CASSQSAGDYEQYF. The CDR3, as DNA: TGCGCCAGCAGTCAATCAGCAGGGGACTACGAGCAGTACTTC. The V and J genes are TRBV23-1 and TRBJ2-7; D is possibly TRBD1 (6 bases). TRBV23-1 is labeled an ORF, and its function is uncertain. The V end lost 0 bases, the J end lost 3 bases, and 9 bases lay between the germline ends. The CDR3 is made up of 14 amino acids.

The chain employs TRBV2 and TRBJ2-1; TRBD1 aligns across 12 bases. CDR3 length equals 15 residues. V trimming: 6 bases; J trimming: 8 bases; junction bases outside the gene matches: 8. The germline V gene encodes CDR1 SNHLY and CDR2 FYNNEI. CDR3 sequence: CASRKGDRGLDEQFF. The CDR3 DNA reads as TGTGCCAGCAGAAAAGGGGACAGGGGGCTGGATGAGCAGTTCTTC.